The 6 T cell receptor beta chains below all came from one sample that was sequenced in a study of shared clonotypes between healthy human individuals. Sequencing used immunoSEQ multiplex PCR; TCRdb keeps in-frame clones, though not all of them. Of about a million clones listed, approximately 76% are singletons. Input material: memory CD4+ T cells sorted from blood. Subset denoted: CD45RA-negative fraction. The receptors originated from a man younger than 30 in good health.

V usage is TRBV6-1 and J usage is TRBJ1-6, with 7 bases identical to TRBD1. Germline V gene lookup returns CDR1 MNHNS and CDR2 SASEGT. CDR3 length equals 14 residues. V lost 5 bases to trimming and J lost 10 bases; unmatched junction nucleotides: 8. The CDR3 DNA is TGTGCCAGCAGTAAGCAGGGGGGAGGATCACCCCTCCACTTT. It specifies CASSKQGGGSPLHF.

This clone showed up just once. This chain links TRBV11-2 with TRBJ2-7; 8 nucleotides line up with TRBD2. The CDR3 consists of 13 residues. V shed 7 bases and J 6 bases; nucleotides not matched to a gene: 8. Germline CDR1 reads SGHAT; CDR2 reads FQNNGV. The CDR3 nucleotides read TGTGCCAGCACCTGGACTAGCATTAGCGAGCAGTACTTC. It codes for CASTWTSISEQYF. Complete variable domain (other parts from reference TRBV11-2 and TRBJ2-7): EAGVAQSPRYKIIEKRQSVAFWCNPISGHATLYWYQQILGQGPKLLIQFQNNGVVDDSQLPKDRFSAERLKGVDSTLKIQPAKLEDSAVYLCASTWTSISEQYFGPGTRLTVT.

V gene TRBV15 combines with J gene TRBJ2-3; 7 nucleotides line up with TRBD1. Trimming at V came to 5 bases and at J to 4 bases, leaving 9 bases not matched to a gene. The CDR3 runs to 15 residues. CDR1 and CDR2 from the germline V gene are LNHNV and YYDKDF (reference sequence). The CDR3 nucleotides are TGTGCCACCAGCGGGACAGTTTCCCCCCCAGATACGCAGTATTTT. It yields the protein CATSGTVSPPDTQYF.

V usage is TRBV5-1 and J usage is TRBJ2-5; 7 nucleotides match TRBD2. V trimming: 0 bases; J trimming: 1 base; junction bases outside the gene matches: 6. The CDR3 is made up of 16 amino acids. Germline V gene lookup returns CDR1 SGHRS and CDR2 YFSETQ. CDR3 loop: CASSLAPGLTQETQYF. CDR3 nucleotide sequence: TGCGCCAGCAGCTTGGCCCCGGGACTAACCCAAGAGACCCAGTACTTC. The whole variable domain, remainder taken from reference TRBV5-1 and TRBJ2-5, is KAGVTQTPRYLIKTRGQQVTLSCSPISGHRSVSWYQQTPGQGLQFLFEYFSETQRNKGNFPGRFSGRQFSNSRSEMNVSTLELGDSALYLCASSLAPGLTQETQYFGPGTRLLVL.

Notes on this clone: A far larger clone is a single base away, which makes a read error likely. Other DNA variants within this sample encode the same CDR3. This chain links TRBV30 with TRBJ1-1, with D hard to call. The CDR3 sequence is 15 residues long. Germline CDR1 and CDR2: GTSNPN and SVGIG (reference sequence). CDR3 protein: CAWSVVVPMNTEAFF. CDR3 in DNA: TGTGCCTGGAGTGTAGTGGTGCCAATGAACACCGAAGCTTTCTTT.

The rearrangement links TRBV7-9 to TRBJ1-1; TRBD1 might be the D (6 bases). Trimming removed 4 bases from V and 1 base from J, with 10 bases in between. The germline CDR1 and CDR2 sequences are SEHNR and FQNEAQ (reference sequence). This CDR3 has 14 amino acids. The CDR3 coding sequence is TGTGCCAGCAGCTCGACAGGTACGAACACTGAAGCTTTCTTT. Its protein product is CASSSTGTNTEAFF.